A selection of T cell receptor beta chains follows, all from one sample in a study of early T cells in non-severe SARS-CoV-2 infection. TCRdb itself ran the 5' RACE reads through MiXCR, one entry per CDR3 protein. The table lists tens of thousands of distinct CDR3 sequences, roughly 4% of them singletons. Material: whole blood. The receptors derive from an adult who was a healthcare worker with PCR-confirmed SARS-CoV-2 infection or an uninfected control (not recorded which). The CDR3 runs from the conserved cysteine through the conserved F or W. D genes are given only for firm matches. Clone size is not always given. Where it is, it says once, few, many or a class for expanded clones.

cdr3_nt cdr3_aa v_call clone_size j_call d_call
TGTGCCAGCACAGGGGGTCCCTACAATGAGCAGTTCTTC CASTGGPYNEQFF TRBV12-3/TRBV12-4 many TRBJ2-1 TRBD1
TGCAGCGCCGAAGAAAGGAGAAGCGGGAGGGTGAGTGAGCAGTTCTTC CSAEERRSGRVSEQFF TRBV29-1 many TRBJ2-1 TRBD2
TGCAGCGTTGGGGGGGGCAACACAGATACGCAGTATTTT CSVGGGNTDTQYF TRBV29-1 - TRBJ2-3 -
TGTGCCAGCAGCCCCAACGGAAAGGCTGGGTCACCCCTCCACTTT CASSPNGKAGSPLHF TRBV7-9 many TRBJ1-6 -
TGTGCCAGCAGCACCCCCTGGGAGCGGGAGGCCTCCTCCTACAATGAGCAGTTCTTC CASSTPWEREASSYNEQFF TRBV11-3 many TRBJ2-1 TRBD2
TGTGCCAGCAGCGGCGGGACGAACGCAGGCGAGCAGTACTTC CASSGGTNAGEQYF TRBV9 many TRBJ2-7 -
TGCAGTGCTAGAGATAACAGGGGGAACACTGAAGCTTTCTTT CSARDNRGNTEAFF TRBV20-1 many TRBJ1-1 TRBD1
TGTGCCAGCAGTTCTCGACAGGGTTATGGCTACACCTTC CASSSRQGYGYTF TRBV27 few TRBJ1-2 TRBD1
TGTGCCAGCGAAAATACCGGGACAGTCAGCACAGATACGCAGTATTTT CASENTGTVSTDTQYF TRBV12-3/TRBV12-4 many TRBJ2-3 TRBD1
TGCAGCGCCGGGACAGGGGGAAACTATGGCTACACCTTC CSAGTGGNYGYTF TRBV29-1 many TRBJ1-2 TRBD1
TGTGCCAGCAGTGAAAACGTCAGAAAAAACTATGGCTACACCTTC CASSENVRKNYGYTF TRBV6-1 few TRBJ1-2 -
TGTGCCAGCAGCTTAGGACAGGGGGCTTACGAGCAGTACTTC CASSLGQGAYEQYF TRBV13 many TRBJ2-7 TRBD1
TGTGCCAGCAGCCAACAGGGTCTGAACACTGAAGCTTTCTTT CASSQQGLNTEAFF TRBV4-2 many TRBJ1-1 -
TGCGCCAGCAGTCACCGGCGGGACAAACTGTACGAGCAGTACTTC CASSHRRDKLYEQYF TRBV23-1 many TRBJ2-7 -
TGTGCCAGCAGACCGAGTCACCCTCTTCCCAATGAGCAGTTCTTC CASRPSHPLPNEQFF TRBV21-1 many TRBJ2-1 -
TGTGCCAGCAAAGCGCAGGGGAACACCGGGGAGCTGTTTTTT CASKAQGNTGELFF TRBV6-5 many TRBJ2-2 -
TGTGCCAGCAGCGTAGGACAGGGAAGGGAACAGCCCCAGCATTTT CASSVGQGREQPQHF TRBV2 - TRBJ1-5 TRBD1
TGTGCCAGTAGTATGCCCTTGGGGCCCCAGCATTTT CASSMPLGPQHF TRBV19 many TRBJ1-5 -
TGTGCCAGCTCACGTCCCCGGGACACGAACACCGGGGAGCTGTTTTTT CASSRPRDTNTGELFF TRBV18 many TRBJ2-2 -
TGTGCCAGCAGCCCCTTGGGAGTGGGGACCAAGAGTAGTACGGGCTACACCTTC CASSPLGVGTKSSTGYTF TRBV7-8 many TRBJ1-2 -
TGTGCCAGTAATCGAGCGGGAGGCCAAGAGACCCAGTACTTC CASNRAGGQETQYF TRBV19 - TRBJ2-5 TRBD2
TGCAGCGGGACAGGGGGTAGGAACGAGCAGTACTTC CSGTGGRNEQYF TRBV29-1 many TRBJ2-7 TRBD1
TGTGCCAGCAGCTCAGGGCAGGGAGCTTTCTTT CASSSGQGAFF TRBV7-9 - TRBJ1-1 -
TGTGCCAGCAGCCAACAAGAGACCCAGTACTTC CASSQQETQYF TRBV14 medium-sized TRBJ2-5 -
TGTGCCACCGGCGGCGGGGGGACTTTTAAGACCCAGTACTTC CATGGGGTFKTQYF TRBV12-3/TRBV12-4 many TRBJ2-5 TRBD2
TGTGCCAGCAGGCCACTAGCGGGAGGGCACGAGACCCAGTACTTC CASRPLAGGHETQYF TRBV2 few TRBJ2-5 TRBD2
TGTGCCAGCAAAACTAGCGGGAGGGCTAATGAGCAGTTCTTC CASKTSGRANEQFF TRBV6-1 many TRBJ2-1 TRBD2
TGTGCCACTAAACCCGGGACTAGCGGGAGAAACATTCAGTACTTC CATKPGTSGRNIQYF TRBV19 many TRBJ2-4 TRBD2
TGCGCCAGCAGCTTCACAGGGGAAGCTACGCAGTATTTT CASSFTGEATQYF TRBV5-1 many TRBJ2-3 TRBD1
TGCGCCAGCAGCTTGGGCGGTACCTCCTACGAGCAGTACTTC CASSLGGTSYEQYF TRBV5-1 many TRBJ2-7 -
TGTGCCAGCAGCTTAGTAGGGTCAGGACAGGAGCAGTACTTC CASSLVGSGQEQYF TRBV7-9 many TRBJ2-7 -
TGTGCCAGCAGGGCGGATGGGACCCAGTACTTC CASRADGTQYF TRBV5-8 many TRBJ2-5 -
TGCGCCAGCAGCCAGTATAAACTAGCGGGCCAAGAGACCCAGTACTTC CASSQYKLAGQETQYF TRBV4-1 many TRBJ2-5 TRBD2
TGCAGTGCTAGATCGCCAGGGGGGAAGCAGTACTTC CSARSPGGKQYF TRBV20-1 - TRBJ2-7 -
TGTGCCAGCAGCCAAGATTGGGCGAGTGGGAAAAGGGCCACGCAGTATTTT CASSQDWASGKRATQYF TRBV3-1 - TRBJ2-3 -
TGTGCCAGCAGCTTATTCTATGGGGGACAGGGTCTTTTGGAAGAGACCCAGTACTTC CASSLFYGGQGLLEETQYF TRBV7-6 many TRBJ2-5 TRBD1
TGCAGTGCTAGGACCCTAGGACTAGCGGCCTTCAATGAGCAGTTCTTC CSARTLGLAAFNEQFF TRBV20-1 many TRBJ2-1 TRBD2
TGTGCCGGCGCGGGGGCGTCCCACTACGAGCAGTACTTC CAGAGASHYEQYF TRBV7-9 many TRBJ2-7 -
TGTGCCAGCAGCTCCCGGACAGGGTTACTGAACACCGGGGAGCTGTTTTTT CASSSRTGLLNTGELFF TRBV7-8 many TRBJ2-2 TRBD1
TGTGCCAGCAGACGGACCCCGGGGTCAGGAGACAATGAGCAGTTCTTC CASRRTPGSGDNEQFF TRBV6-5 many TRBJ2-1 -
TGTGCCAGCAGGGACAGGAGAAATGAAAAACTGTTTTTT CASRDRRNEKLFF TRBV2 many TRBJ1-4 TRBD1
TGTGCCACCAGCAGGGATAGGGGGATGGGAGAGACCCAGTACTTC CATSRDRGMGETQYF TRBV15 many TRBJ2-5 -
TGTGCCAGCACCAGGGGTACCTACGAGCAGTACTTC CASTRGTYEQYF TRBV11-2 many TRBJ2-7 -
TGCAGCGTTGGACAGGGGGCCGGGGAGCTGTTTTTT CSVGQGAGELFF TRBV29-1 many TRBJ2-2 TRBD1
TGTGCCAGCAGCCAAGGGGGAAGTGCCGCTGAAGCTTTCTTT CASSQGGSAAEAFF TRBV3-1 - TRBJ1-1 -
TGCGCCAGCAGCTCTTTTCATGACATGAACTATGGCTACACCTTC CASSSFHDMNYGYTF TRBV5-1 many TRBJ1-2 -
TGTGCCAACGATATAGGGGTTTGGGACACTGAAGCTTTCTTT CANDIGVWDTEAFF TRBV7-9 many TRBJ1-1 -
TGCGCCAGCAGCTTGGCTAATACCGGGGTAGGGTTCAATGAGCAGTTCTTC CASSLANTGVGFNEQFF TRBV5-1 many TRBJ2-1 -
TGCGCCAGCAGCTTGGGACTAGCGGCTGGGGCCAACGTCCTGACTTTC CASSLGLAAGANVLTF TRBV5-1 many TRBJ2-6 TRBD2
TGTGCCAGCAGTTCCACGGGACTAGCGGGAGTAGGCGATGAGCAGTTCTTC CASSSTGLAGVGDEQFF TRBV27 many TRBJ2-1 TRBD2
TGCAGTGCTAGATCCCCTAGCGGGAGGGCCGGCACAGATACGCAGTATTTT CSARSPSGRAGTDTQYF TRBV20-1 many TRBJ2-3 TRBD2